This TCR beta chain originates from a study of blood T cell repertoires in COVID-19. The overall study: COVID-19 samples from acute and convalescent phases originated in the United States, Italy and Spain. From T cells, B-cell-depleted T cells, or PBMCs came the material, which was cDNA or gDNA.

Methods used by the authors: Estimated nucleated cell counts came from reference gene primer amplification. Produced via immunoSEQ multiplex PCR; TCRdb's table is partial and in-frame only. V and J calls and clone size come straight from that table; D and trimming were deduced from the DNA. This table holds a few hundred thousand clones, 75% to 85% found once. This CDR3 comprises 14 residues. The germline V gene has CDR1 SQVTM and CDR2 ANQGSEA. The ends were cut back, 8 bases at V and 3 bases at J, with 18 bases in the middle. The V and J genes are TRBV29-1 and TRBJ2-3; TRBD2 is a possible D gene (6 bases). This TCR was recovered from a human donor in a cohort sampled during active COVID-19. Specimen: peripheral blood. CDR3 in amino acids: CSTSGLSSTDTQYF. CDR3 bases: TGCAGCACCTCGGGACTGTCGTCGACAGATACGCAGTATTTT.